The 15 T cell receptor beta chains presented below share a single source sample, sequenced in a study of CXCR3-negative and CXCR3-positive naive CD8 T cells. TRB cDNA libraries were made by UMI-labeled 5' RACE. TCRdb reprocessed the 5' RACE reads; each CDR3 protein has one entry and no DNA is given. The listing records some 130,000 distinct CDR3 sequences. The sequenced sample consisted of naive CXCR3- CD8+ T cells from blood. As to subset: CD45RO-CCR7+CD27+CD95- naive CD8+ T cells lacking CXCR3 (TNR3-). The origin of the receptors is a human donor in good health. Some clones in this sample may be carry-over from other donors' samples.

The chain joins TRBV5-6 to TRBJ2-7; checking the TCRdb D call of TRBD1 is not possible without DNA. Germline loops: CDR1 SGHDT, CDR2 YYEEEE. This CDR3 has 14 residues. The chain's CDR3 is CASSLSGRESEQYF.

This chain links TRBV7-2 with TRBJ2-3; absent DNA, TCRdb's TRBD2 call cannot be checked. The CDR3 is 17 residues long. Germline CDR1 reads SGHTA; CDR2 reads FQGNSA. CDR3 protein: CASSLVIFAGGTDTQYF.

The chain recombines TRBV5-1 with TRBJ2-3; the D gene TCRdb calls, TRBD1, cannot be checked with no DNA. The CDR3 has 16 amino acids. The germline V gene has CDR1 SGHRS and CDR2 YFSETQ. CDR3 sequence: CASSSLTREVTDTQYF.

The chain uses TRBV27 and TRBJ1-1; with no DNA, the TCRdb D assignment of TRBD1 cannot be verified. Germline V gene sequence: CDR1 MNHEY, CDR2 SMNVEV (reference sequence). The CDR3 runs to 14 residues. The chain's CDR3 is CASSLSSGATEAFF.

This chain joins TRBV25-1 and TRBJ2-5; with no DNA, the TCRdb D assignment of TRBD1 cannot be verified. Germline V gene lookup returns CDR1 MGHDK and CDR2 SYGVNS. There are 14 residues in the CDR3. CDR3 residues: CASSERDIQETQYF.

The chain joins TRBV6-5 to TRBJ1-2. The CDR3 has 13 residues. Germline V gives CDR1 MNHEY, CDR2 SVGAGI. CDR3 sequence reads: CASSYGGKNGYTF.

V and J are TRBV28 and TRBJ2-7; TCRdb indicates TRBD2, and absent DNA this call remains unverified. CDR3 length: 14 amino acids. CDR1 is MDHEN, CDR2 SYDVKM, per germline. CDR3 amino acids: CASSPVSGPYEQYF.

The chain employs TRBV12-3 or TRBV12-4 and TRBJ1-2; TCRdb selects TRBD1, and the lack of DNA leaves this call unchecked. This CDR3 is built from 15 residues. The CDR3 sequence: CASSFYRTGDYGYTF.

The gene calls are TRBV4-2 and TRBJ2-3; lacking DNA, the TRBD2 call made by TCRdb goes unchecked. The CDR3 spans 15 residues. CDR1 LGHNA and CDR2 YNFKEQ come from the germline V gene. The CDR3 sequence: CASSWGGIGTDTQYF.

V and J are TRBV28 and TRBJ2-3; TCRdb's D call of TRBD1 is untestable without DNA. Germline V CDR1 and CDR2: MDHEN, SYDVKM. The CDR3 is 14 amino acids. Here the CDR3 reads CASSFTGGVDTQYF.

The rearrangement joins TRBV29-1 to TRBJ2-7; checking the TCRdb D call of TRBD1 is not possible without DNA. Germline V gene sequence: CDR1 SQVTM, CDR2 ANQGSEA. The CDR3 sequence is 18 residues long. CDR3 loop: CSVETGTDVPLGGYEQYF.

V is TRBV5-1 and J is TRBJ2-7; with no DNA, the TCRdb D assignment of TRBD1 cannot be verified. This CDR3 is 14 amino acids long. Germline CDR1 reads SGHRS; CDR2 reads YFSETQ. This CDR3 is CASSRDDSSYEQYF.

This chain joins TRBV7-3 and TRBJ2-1; TCRdb's assignment of TRBD1 cannot be checked, as there is no DNA. The CDR3 extends over 15 amino acids. Germline CDR1 is SGHTA and CDR2 is FQGTGA. CDR3 in amino acids: CASSSPGQGPNEQFF.

This chain joins TRBV4-2 and TRBJ2-1; the D gene TCRdb calls, TRBD2, cannot be checked with no DNA. The length of the CDR3 is 15 residues. The germline CDR1 and CDR2 sequences are LGHNA and YNFKEQ. CDR3 loop: CASSQDLDSLWEQFF.

This rearrangement joins TRBV13 to TRBJ2-7; TCRdb returns TRBD1, unconfirmable since there is no DNA. The length of the CDR3 is 16 residues. Germline CDR1 is PRHDT and CDR2 is FYEKMQ (reference sequence). Here the CDR3 reads CASSLGTGESIYEQYF.